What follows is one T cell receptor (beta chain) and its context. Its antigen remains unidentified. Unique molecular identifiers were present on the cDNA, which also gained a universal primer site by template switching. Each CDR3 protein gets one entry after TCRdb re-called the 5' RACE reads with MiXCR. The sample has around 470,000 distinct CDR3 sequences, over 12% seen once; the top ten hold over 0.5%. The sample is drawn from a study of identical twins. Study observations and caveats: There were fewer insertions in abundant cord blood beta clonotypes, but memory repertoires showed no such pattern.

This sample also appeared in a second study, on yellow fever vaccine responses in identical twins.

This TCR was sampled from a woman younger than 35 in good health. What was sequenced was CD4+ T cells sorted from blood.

This CDR3 reads CSAGGRAAYEQYF. Written as DNA, the CDR3 is TGCAGTGCCGGGGGTAGGGCCGCCTACGAGCAGTACTTC. The V call is TRBV20-1, the J call TRBJ2-7, with D tentatively TRBD2 (6 bases). The V and J ends lost 6 bases and 2 bases respectively, with 14 bases between them. Germline-derived CDR1 and CDR2 are DFQATT and SNEGSKA (reference sequence). This CDR3 has 13 amino acids.